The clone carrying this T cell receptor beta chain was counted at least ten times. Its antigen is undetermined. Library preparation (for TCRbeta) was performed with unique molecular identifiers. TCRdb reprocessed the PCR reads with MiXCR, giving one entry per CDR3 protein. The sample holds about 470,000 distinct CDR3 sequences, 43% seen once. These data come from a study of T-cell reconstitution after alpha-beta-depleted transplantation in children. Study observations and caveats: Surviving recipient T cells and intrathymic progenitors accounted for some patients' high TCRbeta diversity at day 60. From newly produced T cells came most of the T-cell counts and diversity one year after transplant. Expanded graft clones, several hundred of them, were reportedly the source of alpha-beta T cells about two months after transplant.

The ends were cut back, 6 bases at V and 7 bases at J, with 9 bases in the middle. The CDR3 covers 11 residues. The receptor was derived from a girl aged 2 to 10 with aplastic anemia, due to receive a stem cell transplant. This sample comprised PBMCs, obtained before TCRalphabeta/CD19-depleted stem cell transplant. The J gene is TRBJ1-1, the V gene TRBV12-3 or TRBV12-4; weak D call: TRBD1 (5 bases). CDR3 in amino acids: CASSGTVEAFF. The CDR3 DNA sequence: TGTGCCAGCAGCGGGACGGTTGAAGCTTTCTTT.